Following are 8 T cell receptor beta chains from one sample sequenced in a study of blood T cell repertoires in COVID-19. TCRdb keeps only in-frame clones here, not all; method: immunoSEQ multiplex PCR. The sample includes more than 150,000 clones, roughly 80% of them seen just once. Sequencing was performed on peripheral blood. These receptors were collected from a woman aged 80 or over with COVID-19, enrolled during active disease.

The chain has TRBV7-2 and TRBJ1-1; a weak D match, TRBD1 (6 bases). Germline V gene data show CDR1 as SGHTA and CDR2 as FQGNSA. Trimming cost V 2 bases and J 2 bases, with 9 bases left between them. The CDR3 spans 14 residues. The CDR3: CASSLNRANTEAFF. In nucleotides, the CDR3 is TGTGCCAGCAGCTTAAACAGGGCAAACACTGAAGCTTTCTTT.

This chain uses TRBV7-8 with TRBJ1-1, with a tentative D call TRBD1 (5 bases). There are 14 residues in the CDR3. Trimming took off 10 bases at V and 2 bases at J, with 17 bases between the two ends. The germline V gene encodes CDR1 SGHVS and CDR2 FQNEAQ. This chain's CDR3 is CATARQGANTEAFF. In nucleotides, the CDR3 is TGTGCCACCGCCAGACAAGGGGCAAACACTGAAGCTTTCTTT.

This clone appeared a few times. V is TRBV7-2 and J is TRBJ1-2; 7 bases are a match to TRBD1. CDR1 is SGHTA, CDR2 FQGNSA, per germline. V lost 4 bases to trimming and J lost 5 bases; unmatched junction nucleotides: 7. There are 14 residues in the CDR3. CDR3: CASSSRDSPYGYTF. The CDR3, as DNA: TGTGCCAGCAGCTCTCGGGACAGCCCGTATGGCTACACCTTC.

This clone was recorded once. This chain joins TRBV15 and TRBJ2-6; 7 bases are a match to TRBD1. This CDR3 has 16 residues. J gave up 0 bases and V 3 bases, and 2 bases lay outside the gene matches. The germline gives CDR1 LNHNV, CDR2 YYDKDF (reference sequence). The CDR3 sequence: CATSRDRHSGANVLTF. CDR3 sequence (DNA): TGTGCCACCAGCAGGGACAGGCACTCTGGGGCCAACGTCCTGACTTTC.

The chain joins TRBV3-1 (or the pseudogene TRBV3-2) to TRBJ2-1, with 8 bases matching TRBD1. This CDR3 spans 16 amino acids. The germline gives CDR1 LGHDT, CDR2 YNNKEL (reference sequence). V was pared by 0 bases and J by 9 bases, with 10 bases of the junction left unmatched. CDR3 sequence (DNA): TGTGCCAGCAGCCAAGACTGGACAGGGATTATGCTTGAGCAGTTCTTC. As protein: CASSQDWTGIMLEQFF.

The CDR3 loop reads CASSIPPGTNYTEAFF. The CDR3 coding sequence is TGTGCCAGCAGCATCCCCCCGGGGACAAATTACACTGAAGCTTTCTTT. The chain couples TRBV5-4 to TRBJ1-1; D possibly corresponds to TRBD1 (6 bases). The CDR3 is 16 residues long. Germline assignment: CDR1 SGHNT and CDR2 YYREEE (reference sequence). V was pared by 4 bases and J by 3 bases, with 19 bases between.

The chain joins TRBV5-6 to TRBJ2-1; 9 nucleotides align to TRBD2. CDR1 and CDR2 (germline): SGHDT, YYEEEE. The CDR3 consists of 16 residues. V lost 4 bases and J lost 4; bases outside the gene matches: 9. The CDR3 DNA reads TGTGCCAGCAGCATACGCGGGGGGGCGATTTACAATGAGCAGTTCTTC. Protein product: CASSIRGGAIYNEQFF. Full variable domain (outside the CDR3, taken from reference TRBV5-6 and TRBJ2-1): DAGVTQSPTHLIKTRGQQVTLRCSPKSGHDTVSWYQQALGQGPQFIFQYYEEEERQRGNFPDRFSGHQFPNYSSELNVNALLLGDSALYLCASSIRGGAIYNEQFFGPGTRLTVL.

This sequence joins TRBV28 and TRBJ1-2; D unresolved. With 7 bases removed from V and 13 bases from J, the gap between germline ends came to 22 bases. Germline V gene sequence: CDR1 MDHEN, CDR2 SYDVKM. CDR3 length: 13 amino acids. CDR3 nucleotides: TGTGCCAGCAATAGGCAGGCGACCGGAGGGTCCACCTTC. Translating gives CASNRQATGGSTF.